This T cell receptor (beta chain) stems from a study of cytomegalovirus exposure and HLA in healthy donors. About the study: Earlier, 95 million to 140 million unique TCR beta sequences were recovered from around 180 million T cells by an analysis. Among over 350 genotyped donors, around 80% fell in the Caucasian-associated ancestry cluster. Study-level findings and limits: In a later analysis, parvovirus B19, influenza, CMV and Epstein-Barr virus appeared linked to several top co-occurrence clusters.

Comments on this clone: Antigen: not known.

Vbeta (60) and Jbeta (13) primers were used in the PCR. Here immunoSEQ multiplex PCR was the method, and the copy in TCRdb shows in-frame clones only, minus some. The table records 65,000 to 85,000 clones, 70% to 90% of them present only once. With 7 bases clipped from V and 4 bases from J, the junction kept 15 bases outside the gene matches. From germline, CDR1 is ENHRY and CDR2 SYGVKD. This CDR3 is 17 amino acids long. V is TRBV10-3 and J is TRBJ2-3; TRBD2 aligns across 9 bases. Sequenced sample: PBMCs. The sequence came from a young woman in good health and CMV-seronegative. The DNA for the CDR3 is TGTGCCATCAAGCCGGAACTTAGCGGGAGTTTAGCAGATACGCAGTATTTT. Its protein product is CAIKPELSGSLADTQYF.